This T cell receptor beta chain was sequenced during a study of human T cells and chemical hapten exposure. The wider study: Patches that contained 0.01% DPC were applied to the upper back and read at 6 days. Findings and caveats of the study: Expanded TCRs grouped into significantly more large CDR3 similarity clusters than controls produced. PT1 expanded TCR counts and patch test score correlated positively.

Sample time point: pre-sensitization, week 0. The treatment denotes: therapeutic diphenylcyclopropenone sensitization with weekly scalp DPC. This clonotype occurred many times. Antigen specificity is unknown. Each CDR3 protein gets one entry after TCRdb re-called the RACE reads with MiXCR. The sample lists a few hundred thousand distinct CDR3 sequences; approximately 5.8% were seen once. This CDR3 contains 12 residues. Germline-derived CDR1 and CDR2 are SQVTM and ANQGSEA. Trimming removed 7 bases from V and 9 bases from J; junction bases left unmatched: 6. The sequence was obtained from a woman in her late teens or twenties with alopecia areata. Some clones in this sample may be carry-over from other donors' samples. The chain recombines TRBV29-1 with TRBJ2-1; 10 bases are shared with TRBD1. The source material was whole blood, sampled in connection with sensitization to the hapten diphenylcyclopropenone (DPC). This chain's CDR3 is CSASTGGGEQFF. The CDR3 nucleotides read TGCAGCGCATCGACAGGGGGCGGTGAGCAGTTCTTC.